Sequencing of this TCR beta chain was carried out in a study of T cell responses to AZD1222 COVID-19 vaccine. Here immunoSEQ multiplex PCR was the method, and the copy in TCRdb shows in-frame clones only, minus some. The data show roughly 270,000 clones, around 93% seen once. The germline V gene has CDR1 MDHEN and CDR2 SYDVKM. V dropped 3 bases and J dropped 11; count of bases not matched to a gene: 11. This CDR3 is built from 14 residues. The sample was peripheral blood, taken 28 days after the second AZD1222 dose. The V gene is TRBV28, the J gene TRBJ1-1; 8 bases are a match to TRBD1. The receptor was derived from an adult who received the AZD1222 COVID-19 vaccine. The CDR3 spells CASSFSDREVVAFF. The CDR3 coding sequence is TGTGCCAGCAGTTTTTCGGACAGGGAAGTAGTGGCTTTCTTT. The full variable domain, its missing parts supplied by reference TRBV28 and TRBJ1-1, is DVKVTQSSRYLVKRTGEKVFLECVQDMDHENMFWYRQDPGLGLRLIYFSYDVKMKEKGDIPEGYSVSREKKERFSLILESASTNQTSMYLCASSFSDREVVAFFGQGTRLTVV.